The sequence of this T cell receptor beta chain was determined in a study of STAT5B mutations in CD4+ large granular lymphocyte leukemia. Study results and limitations: 8/27 top patient clones versus 2/35 control clones were TRBV06-family.

Healthy controls were blood donor buffy coats. Data came from immunoSEQ multiplex PCR; TCRdb stores just in-frame clones and leaves some out. The sample records about 30,000 clones, under 80% being singletons. The length of the CDR3 is 13 residues. CDR1 is SGHAT, CDR2 FQNNGV, per germline. V was pared by 6 bases and J by 1 base, with 7 bases between. Details on this clone: What it binds is not known.

The sequence was collected from a human donor in good health. The chain uses TRBV11-2 and TRBJ1-3; D is ambiguous. Sample: CD4+ T cells from blood buffy coats. The CDR3 reads CASRLFSGNTIYF. CDR3 bases: TGTGCCAGCAGGCTATTTTCTGGAAACACCATATATTTT.